Each of the 21 T cell receptor beta chains below was sequenced from the same sample in a study of glioma-infiltrating T cells after dendritic cell vaccination. TCRdb's table, derived via immunoSEQ multiplex PCR, lists solely in-frame clones and lacks some. This sample yields around 96,000 clones, of which over 60% are seen a single time; approximately 5.9% belongs to the top ten. The specimen was blood, collected before dendritic cell vaccination. The receptors come from a human donor with glioblastoma.

This clone was observed once. V usage is TRBV4-1 and J usage is TRBJ2-7; D gene unclear. V was cut by 4 bases and J by 7 bases, with 17 bases left in between. The length of the CDR3 is 14 residues. Germline values: CDR1 MGHRA, CDR2 YSYEKL. The DNA of the CDR3 is TGCGCCAGCAGCCTCTTCTTCCCGCCCCGGGAGCAGTACTTC. This codes for CASSLFFPPREQYF.

The V and J genes are TRBV6-5 and TRBJ1-5; no reliable D call. Germline assignment: CDR1 MNHEY and CDR2 SVGAGI. V lost 6 bases and J lost 2, with 11 bases in between. This CDR3 contains 14 residues. The CDR3 DNA sequence: TGTGCCAGCAGGAAGGATGGAGGCAATCAGCCCCAGCATTTT. Translation: CASRKDGGNQPQHF.

CDR3 DNA: TGCGCCAGCAGCCAGGGGAGCCAGTACCAAGAGACCCAGTACTTC. Translating gives CASSQGSQYQETQYF. The gene calls are TRBV5-1 and TRBJ2-5, with D perhaps TRBD1 (6 bases). CDR1 is SGHRS and CDR2 is YFSETQ in the germline V gene. The CDR3 consists of 15 residues. Trimming took off 4 bases at V and 0 bases at J, with 13 bases between the two ends.

V and J are TRBV6-6 and TRBJ1-6; 9 positions match TRBD1. The germline CDR1 and CDR2 sequences are MNHNY and SVGAGI (reference sequence). With V trimmed by 6 bases and J by 6 bases, 6 bases remained unmatched. The CDR3 is 15 amino acids. The chain's CDR3 is CASSYGTGINSPLHF. CDR3 coding DNA: TGTGCCAGCAGCTACGGGACAGGGATTAATTCACCCCTCCACTTT.

The V call is TRBV18, the J call TRBJ2-1; TRBD2 agrees at 10 bases. The CDR3 sequence is 15 residues long. CDR1 is KGHSH, CDR2 LQKENI, per germline. With V trimmed by 0 bases and J by 7 bases, 3 bases remained unmatched. The CDR3 bases are TGTGCCAGCTCACCACCGAGCGGGGGGGCGAATGAGCAGTTCTTC. It specifies CASSPPSGGANEQFF.

CDR3 sequence reads: CASSLGTGWNTEAFF. For the CDR3, the DNA is TGCGCCAGCAGCCTCGGGACAGGATGGAACACTGAAGCTTTCTTT. The chain couples TRBV5-1 to TRBJ1-1, with TRBD1 identical over 8 bases. There are 15 residues in the CDR3. The trim removed 4 bases at V and 1 base at J, leaving 6 bases unmatched. Germline V gives CDR1 SGHRS, CDR2 YFSETQ. Full variable domain (missing parts from reference TRBV5-1 and TRBJ1-1): KAGVTQTPRYLIKTRGQQVTLSCSPISGHRSVSWYQQTPGQGLQFLFEYFSETQRNKGNFPGRFSGRQFSNSRSEMNVSTLELGDSALYLCASSLGTGWNTEAFFGQGTRLTVV.

The V and J genes are TRBV5-1 and TRBJ1-1; D is ambiguous. Trimming took off 1 base at V and 2 bases at J, with 9 bases between the two ends. Germline-derived CDR1 and CDR2 are SGHRS and YFSETQ. This CDR3 spans 14 amino acids. The DNA for the CDR3 is TGCGCCAGCAGCTTGTCCCAATTCAACACTGAAGCTTTCTTT. This encodes CASSLSQFNTEAFF.

The V gene is TRBV30, the J gene TRBJ1-1; 9 positions match TRBD1. Looked up from germline, CDR1 is GTSNPN and CDR2 is SVGIG (reference sequence). This CDR3 contains 12 residues. V shed 1 base and J 11 bases; nucleotides not matched to a gene: 5. In DNA, the CDR3 is TGTGCCTGGAGTGGAACAGGGGGCCGGGCTTTCTTT. This codes for CAWSGTGGRAFF.

The chain carries TRBV7-9 and TRBJ2-7, with a possible D match to TRBD1 (6 bases). The V end lost 7 bases, the J end lost 3 bases, and 13 bases lay between the germline ends. The CDR3 loop spans 13 amino acids. Germline V gene lookup returns CDR1 SEHNR and CDR2 FQNEAQ (reference sequence). CDR3 protein: CASTADSRYEQYF. Written as DNA, the CDR3 is TGTGCCAGCACCGCGGACAGTCGCTACGAGCAGTACTTC.

The chain couples TRBV9 to TRBJ2-7; 7 nucleotides line up with TRBD2. CDR1 SGDLS and CDR2 YYNGEE come from the germline V gene. V lost 3 bases, J lost 5 bases, and 2 bases stayed unmatched. This CDR3 region has 12 residues. CDR3 protein: CASSGGGNEQYF. As DNA, the CDR3 is TGTGCCAGCAGCGGGGGGGGGAACGAGCAGTACTTC.

The V call is TRBV27, the J call TRBJ2-6; 9 bases align to TRBD1. Germline V lookup: CDR1 MNHEY, CDR2 SMNVEV (reference sequence). The CDR3 is 18 residues long. Germline trimming cut 5 bases from V and 0 bases from J; bases unmatched to any gene: 8. CDR3 residues: CASSQPGQGFSGANVLTF. CDR3 nucleotide sequence: TGTGCCAGCAGTCAACCGGGACAGGGCTTCTCTGGGGCCAACGTCCTGACTTTC.

The rearrangement joins TRBV5-1 to TRBJ2-1, with D tentatively TRBD1 (6 bases). The V end was cut by 4 bases, the J end by 7 bases, with 15 bases between. Germline loops: CDR1 SGHRS, CDR2 YFSETQ. The CDR3 extends over 14 amino acids. DNA of the CDR3: TGCGCCAGCAGCCCGGACGGACAGCTGAATGAGCAGTTCTTC. This codes for CASSPDGQLNEQFF. Drawing the rest from reference TRBV5-1 and TRBJ2-1, the complete variable domain is KAGVTQTPRYLIKTRGQQVTLSCSPISGHRSVSWYQQTPGQGLQFLFEYFSETQRNKGNFPGRFSGRQFSNSRSEMNVSTLELGDSALYLCASSPDGQLNEQFFGPGTRLTVL.

The genes are TRBV27 and TRBJ2-6, with D tentatively TRBD1 (5 bases). V lost 5 bases and J lost 5, with 13 bases in between. This CDR3 is built from 15 residues. Looked up from germline, CDR1 is MNHEY and CDR2 is SMNVEV (reference sequence). The CDR3 nucleotides read TGTGCCAGCAGTCCCCTGGGGCTGAGGGCCAACGTCCTGACTTTC. Translating it yields CASSPLGLRANVLTF.

The gene calls are TRBV11-2 and TRBJ2-1; D is uncertain. Trimming stripped 7 bases from V and 2 bases from J, with 9 bases between. The CDR3 extends over 13 amino acids. Germline V gene lookup returns CDR1 SGHAT and CDR2 FQNNGV. The CDR3 bases are TGTGCCAGCAAGAACAGAACCTACAATGAGCAGTTCTTC. Translation: CASKNRTYNEQFF.

Written as DNA, the CDR3 is TGTGCCAGCAGTTCGGGACTAGCGGTCAGCACCGGGGAGCTGTTTTTT. As protein: CASSSGLAVSTGELFF. The chain couples TRBV6-6 to TRBJ2-2, with TRBD2 matching 11 bases. Germline V CDR1 and CDR2: MNHNY, SVGAGI (reference sequence). The CDR3 covers 16 residues. Trimming removed 4 bases from V and 4 bases from J; junction bases left unmatched: 5.

The chain joins TRBV6-1 to TRBJ2-1; D not resolved. The CDR3 contains 12 residues. The V gene lost 7 bases and the J gene lost 9 bases, with 13 bases spanning the gap. The germline gives CDR1 MNHNS, CDR2 SASEGT. CDR3 bases: TGTGCCAGCACTGGCAGTATTGTTGAGCAGTTCTTC. It specifies CASTGSIVEQFF.

This clone was counted a few times. The genes are TRBV5-8 and TRBJ2-7, with D unclear. Germline CDR1 SGHTS, CDR2 YDEGEE. CDR3 size: 14 residues. V was shortened by 0 bases and J by 1 base, with 8 bases between the two germline ends. The chain's CDR3 is CASSLVADSYEQYF. The DNA of the CDR3 is TGTGCCAGCAGCTTGGTTGCGGATTCCTACGAGCAGTACTTC. The whole variable domain, filled in from reference TRBV5-8 and TRBJ2-7, reads EAGVTQSPTHLIKTRGQQATLRCSPISGHTSVYWYQQALGLGLQFLLWYDEGEERNRGNFPPRFSGRQFPNYSSELNVNALELEDSALYLCASSLVADSYEQYFGPGTRLTVT.

The V gene is TRBV2, the J gene TRBJ1-6; 9 positions agree with TRBD1. The germline V gene has CDR1 SNHLY and CDR2 FYNNEI. Germline trimming cut 2 bases from V and 7 bases from J; bases unmatched to any gene: 6. The CDR3 has 16 amino acids. The chain's CDR3 is CASSEYSGTGNSPLHF. The CDR3 DNA follows: TGTGCCAGCAGTGAATATTCCGGGACAGGGAATTCACCCCTCCACTTT.

The chain has TRBV27 and TRBJ1-6; 9 positions agree with TRBD1. The CDR3 sequence is 15 residues long. The V gene's germline CDR1 is MNHEY and CDR2 SMNVEV (reference sequence). The V segment lost 5 bases and the J segment 8 bases; nucleotides outside the gene matches: 7. The CDR3 here is CASSMTGGLDSPLHF. CDR3 bases: TGTGCCAGCAGTATGACAGGGGGATTGGATTCACCCCTCCACTTT.

This clone was seen a handful of times. This rearrangement joins TRBV29-1 to TRBJ2-4; D is perhaps TRBD1 (6 bases). Trimming took off 2 bases at V and 2 bases at J, with 13 bases between the two ends. The CDR3 contains 15 residues. Germline assignment: CDR1 SQVTM and CDR2 ANQGSEA. CDR3 loop: CSVENRVGSKNIQYF. CDR3 sequence (DNA): TGCAGCGTTGAAAACAGGGTTGGGTCCAAAAACATTCAGTACTTC.

The chain employs TRBV6-1 and TRBJ2-7, with D perhaps TRBD2 (6 bases). CDR3 length: 13 amino acids. Germline V gives CDR1 MNHNS, CDR2 SASEGT. The ends were cut back, 6 bases at V and 1 base at J, with 10 bases in the middle. CDR3 residues: CASSERGSYEQYF. CDR3 coding DNA: TGTGCCAGCAGCGAACGGGGGTCCTACGAGCAGTACTTC.